The 15 T cell receptor beta chains below all came from one sample that was sequenced in a study of T-cell memory formation after mild COVID-19. TCRdb re-called the 5' RACE reads through MiXCR, storing one row per CDR3 protein. The profile covers 250,000 or so distinct CDR3 sequences, with 9.4% appearing a single time and 20% to 25% taken by the ten largest. Sequences were obtained from PBMCs or a T cell subset sorted from them (not recorded which). These receptors all stem from a young man who had mild COVID-19 (a few samples of this study predate the infection). Cell type and time point are not known.

In this sample, this clonotype turned up a few times. The chain employs TRBV15 and TRBJ2-2; 10 bases fit TRBD1. Germline CDR1 reads LNHNV; CDR2 reads YYDKDF (reference sequence). The V segment lost 9 bases and the J segment 5 bases; nucleotides outside the gene matches: 9. This CDR3 has 15 residues. CDR3 protein: CATNRDRGRTGELFF. The CDR3 bases are TGTGCCACGAACCGTGACAGGGGGCGAACCGGGGAGCTGTTTTTT. The variable domain in full, with the rest retrieved from reference TRBV15 and TRBJ2-2, is DAMVIQNPRYQVTQFGKPVTLSCSQTLNHNVMYWYQQKSSQAPKLLFHYYDKDFNNEADTPDNFQSRRPNTSFCFLDIRSPGLGDTAMYLCATNRDRGRTGELFFGEGSRLTVL.

The chain uses TRBV18 and TRBJ1-4, with TRBD1 identical over 7 bases. The CDR3 extends over 14 amino acids. Germline V gene data show CDR1 as KGHSH and CDR2 as LQKENI. The trim removed 6 bases at V and 2 bases at J, leaving 3 bases unmatched. The chain's CDR3 is CASSVQGTNEKLFF. The CDR3, as DNA: TGTGCCAGCTCGGTACAGGGGACTAATGAAAAACTGTTTTTT.

The J gene is TRBJ2-7, the V gene TRBV5-4; 9 bases fit TRBD1. The CDR3 consists of 14 residues. Germline CDR1 reads SGHNT; CDR2 reads YYREEE (reference sequence). The V and J ends lost 4 bases and 7 bases, in that order; junction bases with no gene match: 9. The CDR3 is CASSPDRGGREQYV. In nucleotides, the CDR3 is TGTGCCAGCAGCCCGGACAGGGGAGGGAGAGAGCAGTACGTC.

The sample holds a few counts of this clonotype. The gene calls are TRBV7-3 and TRBJ1-1, with 7 bases aligning to TRBD1. The CDR3 is 14 residues long. Per germline, CDR1 SGHTA and CDR2 FQGTGA. Unmatched junction bases numbered 6, after V lost 4 bases and J lost 4 bases. CDR3: CASSSTGPGTEAFF. CDR3 DNA sequence: TGTGCCAGCAGCTCGACAGGGCCAGGCACTGAAGCTTTCTTT.

V gene TRBV29-1 combines with J gene TRBJ2-7; 10 nucleotides line up with TRBD1. CDR1 is SQVTM, CDR2 ANQGSEA, per germline. V lost 3 bases, J lost 6 bases, and 2 bases stayed unmatched. CDR3 length: 12 amino acids. Here the CDR3 reads CSVETGGGEQYV. Here the CDR3 DNA reads TGCAGCGTTGAGACAGGGGGCGGCGAGCAGTACGTC.

This clonotype was seen a handful of times. The chain couples TRBV18 to TRBJ2-1; D is possibly TRBD2 (6 bases). Per the germline V gene, CDR1 is KGHSH and CDR2 is LQKENI. This CDR3 is built from 15 residues. V was cut by 2 bases and J by 3 bases, with 11 bases left in between. DNA of the CDR3: TGTGCCAGCTCACCAATCGGGGGTGGCTACAATGAGCAGTTCTTC. Translation: CASSPIGGGYNEQFF.

The sample holds a few counts of this clonotype. The rearrangement links TRBV6-1 to TRBJ2-1; the D gene is possibly TRBD2 (7 bases). Germline-derived CDR1 and CDR2 are MNHNS and SASEGT. V was clipped by 6 bases and J by 5 bases, with 11 bases between them. The CDR3 is 13 amino acids. The CDR3 reads CASRRGGNNEQFF. The CDR3 region has the DNA TGTGCCAGCAGGAGGGGGGGGAACAATGAGCAGTTCTTC.

This clonotype was seen more than once but under ten times. The chain links TRBV7-9 to TRBJ2-7; TRBD2 might be the D (6 bases). The CDR3 has 15 residues. Looked up from germline, CDR1 is SEHNR and CDR2 is FQNEAQ (reference sequence). Trimming cost V 5 bases and J 5 bases, with 19 bases left between them. DNA of the CDR3: TGTGCCAGCAGCCCTTCCCGGGGGTTAAGGCACGAGCAGTACTTC. Protein: CASSPSRGLRHEQYF.

This clonotype was observed many times. This CDR3 is CASSQTGMNTGELFF. The CDR3 nucleotides read TGTGCCAGCAGCCAGACAGGGATGAACACCGGGGAGCTGTTTTTT. The V call is TRBV7-8, the J call TRBJ2-2, with 7 bases matching TRBD1. The V and J ends lost 5 bases and 1 base, in that order; junction bases with no gene match: 4. CDR1 is SGHVS and CDR2 is FQNEAQ in the germline V gene. The CDR3 extends over 15 amino acids.

This clonotype was counted many times. This sequence joins TRBV5-4 and TRBJ2-5, with TRBD1 identical over 9 bases. In germline, CDR1 is SGHNT, CDR2 YYREEE (reference sequence). The junction had 4 bases not matched to a gene; V was cut back by 4 bases and J by 0 bases. The CDR3 is 15 residues long. The CDR3 is CASSPTGGYQETQYF. For the CDR3, the DNA is TGTGCCAGCAGCCCGACAGGGGGGTACCAAGAGACCCAGTACTTC. Based on the CDR3 plus reference TRBV5-4 and TRBJ2-5, the full variable domain is ETGVTQSPTHLIKTRGQQVTLRCSSQSGHNTVSWYQQALGQGPQFIFQYYREEENGRGNFPPRFSGLQFPNYSSELNVNALELDDSALYLCASSPTGGYQETQYFGPGTRLLVL.

Only a few counts were recorded for this clonotype. The chain carries TRBV27 and TRBJ1-1; no definite D call. V gave up 3 bases and J gave up 9 bases, with 8 bases separating them. CDR1 MNHEY and CDR2 SMNVEV come from the germline V gene (reference sequence). The CDR3 totals 11 residues. The CDR3 DNA follows: TGTGCCAGCAGTTTTGGGCGGAAAGCTTTCTTT. Translation: CASSFGRKAFF.

This clonotype was observed a handful of times. The chain couples TRBV5-1 to TRBJ2-5, with 8 bases identical to TRBD1. CDR1 and CDR2 from the germline V gene are SGHRS and YFSETQ. The CDR3 runs 14 residues. V was pared by 5 bases and J by 5 bases, with 8 bases of the junction left unmatched. CDR3 sequence reads: CASSQRAGGETQYF. CDR3 sequence (DNA): TGCGCCAGCAGTCAGAGGGCAGGGGGCGAGACCCAGTACTTC.

A few counts support this clonotype. This sequence joins TRBV9 and TRBJ2-1; 7 nucleotides align to TRBD2. Per germline, CDR1 SGDLS and CDR2 YYNGEE. The CDR3 contains 13 residues. The ends lost 2 bases at V and 7 bases at J; junction bases unmatched: 3. The CDR3 bases are TGTGCCAGCAGCGTTGGGGGGGTGAATGAGCAGTTCTTC. Encoded protein: CASSVGGVNEQFF.

The sample holds a few counts of this clonotype. CDR3 in amino acids: CASSQVLGPGANVLTF. The CDR3 nucleotides are TGCGCCAGCAGCCAAGTCCTAGGGCCTGGGGCCAACGTCCTGACTTTC. The chain uses TRBV4-3 and TRBJ2-6; D is uncertain. Germline V CDR1 and CDR2: LGHNA, YSLEER. The CDR3 is 16 residues long. Trimming cost V 1 base and J 2 bases, with 9 bases left between them.

This clonotype was seen at least ten times. This chain links TRBV5-1 with TRBJ1-1; D not resolved. The CDR3 sequence is 13 residues long. Between the trimmed V and J ends, which lost 0 bases and 4 bases, there was a span of 7 bases. Per germline, CDR1 SGHRS and CDR2 YFSETQ. The DNA for the CDR3 is TGCGCCAGCAGCTTGGCCCTAAGCACTGAAGCTTTCTTT. Protein sequence: CASSLALSTEAFF.